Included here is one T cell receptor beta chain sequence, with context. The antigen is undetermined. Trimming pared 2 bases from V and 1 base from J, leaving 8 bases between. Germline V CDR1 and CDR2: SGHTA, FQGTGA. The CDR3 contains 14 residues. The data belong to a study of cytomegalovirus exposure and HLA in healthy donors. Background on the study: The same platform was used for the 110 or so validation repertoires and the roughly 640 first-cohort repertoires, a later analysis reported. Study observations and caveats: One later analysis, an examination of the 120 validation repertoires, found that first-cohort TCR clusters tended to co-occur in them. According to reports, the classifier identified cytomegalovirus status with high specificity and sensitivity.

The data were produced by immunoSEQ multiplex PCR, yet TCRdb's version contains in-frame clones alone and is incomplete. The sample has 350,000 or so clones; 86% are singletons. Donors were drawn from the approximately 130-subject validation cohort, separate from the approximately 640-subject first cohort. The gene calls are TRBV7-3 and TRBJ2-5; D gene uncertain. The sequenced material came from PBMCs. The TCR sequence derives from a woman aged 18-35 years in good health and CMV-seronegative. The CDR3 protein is CASSLVSSQETQYF. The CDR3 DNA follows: TGTGCCAGCAGCTTAGTCTCCTCCCAAGAGACCCAGTACTTC.